One T cell receptor beta chain is described in this entry. What it recognizes is unknown. The sample is drawn from a study of CD8+ T cells in alopecia areata. Whole-study results and caveats: Compared with normal scalp, lesional scalp had higher clonality and more expanded CD8+ clones.

Extracted RNA was reverse transcribed, and the resulting cDNA served as sequencing template. Sequenced by immunoSEQ multiplex PCR; TCRdb stores in-frame clones only, minus some. Seen here are around 190,000 clones, approximately 53% observed once, and the top ten hold 4.9%. The CDR3 loop spans 15 amino acids. With 0 bases clipped from V and 3 bases from J, the junction kept 6 bases outside the gene matches. Germline assignment: CDR1 SGHRS and CDR2 YFSETQ. Using a FACSAria, the CD4+ and CD8+ T cells were sorted from the PBMCs. The source of this sequence is a human donor in good health. This chain links TRBV5-1 with TRBJ2-7; the match to TRBD1 covers 7 bases. Sequencing used CD8+ T cells sorted from blood. Here the CDR3 DNA reads TGCGCCAGCAGCTTGGAGACAGGGAACCGCTACGAGCAGTACTTC. Its protein product is CASSLETGNRYEQYF.